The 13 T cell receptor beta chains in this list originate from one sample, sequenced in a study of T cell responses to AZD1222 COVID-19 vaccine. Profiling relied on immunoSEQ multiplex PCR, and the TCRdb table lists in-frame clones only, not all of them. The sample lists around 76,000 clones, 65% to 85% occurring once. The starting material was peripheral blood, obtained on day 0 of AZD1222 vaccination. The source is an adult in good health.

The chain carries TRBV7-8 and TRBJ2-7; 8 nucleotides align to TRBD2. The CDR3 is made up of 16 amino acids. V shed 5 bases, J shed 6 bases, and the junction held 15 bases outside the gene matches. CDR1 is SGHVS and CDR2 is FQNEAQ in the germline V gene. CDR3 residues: CASSVLLAAGGGEQYF. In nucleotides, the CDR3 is TGTGCCAGCAGCGTATTACTAGCGGCCGGAGGGGGCGAGCAGTACTTC.

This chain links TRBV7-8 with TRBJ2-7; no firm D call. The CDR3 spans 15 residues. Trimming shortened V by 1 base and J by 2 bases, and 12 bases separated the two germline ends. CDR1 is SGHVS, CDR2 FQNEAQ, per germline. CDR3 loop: CASSLGFRSTYEQYF. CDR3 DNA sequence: TGTGCCAGCAGCTTAGGGTTTCGGTCCACCTACGAGCAGTACTTC.

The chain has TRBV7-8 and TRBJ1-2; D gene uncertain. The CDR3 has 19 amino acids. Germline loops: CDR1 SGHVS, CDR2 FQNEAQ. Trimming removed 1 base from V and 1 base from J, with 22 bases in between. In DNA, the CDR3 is TGTGCCAGCAGCTTAGAGTTCGGGTCTCCTATAGTGCTTAACTATGGCTACACCTTC. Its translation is CASSLEFGSPIVLNYGYTF.

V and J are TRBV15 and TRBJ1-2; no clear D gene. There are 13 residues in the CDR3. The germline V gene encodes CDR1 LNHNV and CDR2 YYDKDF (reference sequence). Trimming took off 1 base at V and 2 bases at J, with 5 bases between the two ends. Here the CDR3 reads CATSRAPNYGYTF. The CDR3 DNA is TGTGCCACCAGCAGAGCCCCGAACTATGGCTACACCTTC.

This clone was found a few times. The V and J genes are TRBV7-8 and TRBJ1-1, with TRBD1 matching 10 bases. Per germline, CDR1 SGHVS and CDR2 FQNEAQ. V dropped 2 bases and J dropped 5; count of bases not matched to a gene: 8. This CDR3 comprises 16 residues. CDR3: CASSLIGTGARTEAFF. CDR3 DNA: TGTGCCAGCAGCTTAATAGGGACAGGGGCGCGAACTGAAGCTTTCTTT.

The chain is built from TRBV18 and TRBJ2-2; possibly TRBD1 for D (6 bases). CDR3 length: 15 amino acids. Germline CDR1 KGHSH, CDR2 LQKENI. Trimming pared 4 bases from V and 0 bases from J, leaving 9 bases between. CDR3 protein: CASSLGQTNTGELFF. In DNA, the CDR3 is TGTGCCAGCTCACTCGGACAGACGAACACCGGGGAGCTGTTTTTT.

CDR3 sequence reads: CASSFWNQETQYF. CDR3 nucleotides: TGTGCCAGCAGCTTTTGGAACCAAGAGACCCAGTACTTC. V usage is TRBV7-9 and J usage is TRBJ2-5; D is unclear. CDR1 SEHNR and CDR2 FQNEAQ come from the germline V gene (reference sequence). This CDR3 spans 13 amino acids. V lost 3 bases, J lost 0 bases, and 5 bases lay in between. The entire variable domain, with the rest obtained from reference TRBV7-9 and TRBJ2-5, is as follows: DTGVSQNPRHKITKRGQNVTFRCDPISEHNRLYWYRQTLGQGPEFLTYFQNEAQLEKSRLLSDRFSAERPKGSFSTLEIQRTEQGDSAMYLCASSFWNQETQYFGPGTRLLVL.

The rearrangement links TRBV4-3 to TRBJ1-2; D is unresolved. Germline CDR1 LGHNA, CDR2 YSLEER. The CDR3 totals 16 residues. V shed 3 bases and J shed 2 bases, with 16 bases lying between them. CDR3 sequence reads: CASSHWTGRRNYGYTF. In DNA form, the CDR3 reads TGCGCCAGCAGCCATTGGACTGGACGCCGAAACTATGGCTACACCTTC.

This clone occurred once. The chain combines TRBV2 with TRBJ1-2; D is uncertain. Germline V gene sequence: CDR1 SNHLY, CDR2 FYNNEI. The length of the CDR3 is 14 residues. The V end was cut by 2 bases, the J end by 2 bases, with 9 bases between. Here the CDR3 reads CASSEFLRNYGYTF. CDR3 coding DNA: TGTGCCAGCAGTGAATTTCTGAGAAACTATGGCTACACCTTC.

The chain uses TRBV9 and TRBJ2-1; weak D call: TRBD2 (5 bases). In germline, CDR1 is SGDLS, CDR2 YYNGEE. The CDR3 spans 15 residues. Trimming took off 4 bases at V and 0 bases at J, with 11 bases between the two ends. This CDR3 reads CASSPRTSSYNEQFF. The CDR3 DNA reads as TGTGCCAGCAGCCCCCGAACTAGCTCCTACAATGAGCAGTTCTTC.

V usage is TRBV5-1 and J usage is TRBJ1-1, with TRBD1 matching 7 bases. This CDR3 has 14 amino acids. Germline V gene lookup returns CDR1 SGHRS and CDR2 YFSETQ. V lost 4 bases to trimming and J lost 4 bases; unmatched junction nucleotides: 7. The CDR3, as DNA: TGCGCCAGCAGCCCTGACAGGGCCGGCACTGAAGCTTTCTTT. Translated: CASSPDRAGTEAFF.

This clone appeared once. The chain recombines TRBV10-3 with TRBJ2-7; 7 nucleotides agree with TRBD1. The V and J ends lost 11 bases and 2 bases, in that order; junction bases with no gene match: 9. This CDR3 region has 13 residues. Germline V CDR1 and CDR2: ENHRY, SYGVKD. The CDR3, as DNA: TGTGCCGCCTTAAGACAGGGAACCTACGAGCAGTACTTC. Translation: CAALRQGTYEQYF.

The CDR3 bases are TGTGCCAGCAGTGAAAAGGGGAATGCTGAAGCTTTCTTT. It codes for CASSEKGNAEAFF. The rearrangement links TRBV2 to TRBJ1-1, with D tentatively TRBD1 (5 bases). V gave up 2 bases and J gave up 6 bases, with 10 bases separating them. CDR3 length equals 13 residues. Germline CDR1 SNHLY, CDR2 FYNNEI.